One and the same sample provided the 27 T cell receptor beta chains below, sequenced in a study of tumor and adjacent non-tumor tissue in lung cancer. The template was RNA from unsorted bulk tissue. A modified ARM-PCR protocol with three rounds of nested PCR amplified TCRbeta. TCRdb re-called the multiplex PCR reads with MiXCR, one entry per CDR3 protein. There are 60,000 to 85,000 distinct CDR3 sequences in the sample; about three quarters occur only once, and around 12% lies in the top ten. The source material was lung tumor tissue. Receptor source: a woman aged 45-59 years with non-small cell lung cancer.

For this clonotype: The junction departs from the called germline gene at one end, perhaps through a read error. The chain links TRBV6-5 to TRBJ1-2; tentative D call: TRBD1 (5 bases). CDR3 size: 11 residues. Germline lookup yields CDR1 MNHEY and CDR2 SVGAGI. CDR3 DNA sequence: TGTGTCAGCAGGGACCGATATGGCTACACATTC. Its translation: CVSRDRYGYTF.

Remarks on this clonotype: The missing conserved phenylalanine or tryptophan at the end of this CDR3 makes a read error likely. The chain recombines TRBV6-6 with TRBJ2-5; 7 positions match TRBD2. The CDR3 loop spans 13 amino acids. Germline CDR1 MNHNY, CDR2 SVGAGI (reference sequence). This chain's CDR3 is CVSSPPSGETQYI. The CDR3, as DNA: TGTGTCAGCAGCCCTCCTAGCGGAGAGACCCAGTACATC.

Note on this clonotype: One end of the junction varies from germline; a read error may be responsible. V usage is TRBV12-3 or TRBV12-4 and J usage is TRBJ2-3, with TRBD2 matching 11 bases. The length of the CDR3 is 17 residues. CDR3 protein: CVNRPATSGMRADTQYF. For the CDR3, the DNA is TGTGTCAATAGACCGGCGACTAGCGGGATGAGAGCAGATACACAGTATTTT.

About this clonotype: The junction departs from the called germline gene at one end, perhaps through a read error. CDR3 bases: TGTGCCAACAGCTTAGATGTAGCGGGAGTAGGGCGTGGCACATATACGCAGTATTTT. Its translation is CANSLDVAGVGRGTYTQYF. V and J are TRBV11-2 and TRBJ2-3; 9 bases are shared with TRBD2. The CDR3 sequence is 19 residues long. Germline V gene sequence: CDR1 SGHAT, CDR2 FQNNGV. Full variable domain (outside the CDR3, taken from reference TRBV11-2 and TRBJ2-3): EAGVAQSPRYKIIEKRQSVAFWCNPISGHATLYWYQQILGQGPKLLIQFQNNGVVDDSQLPKDRFSAERLKGVDSTLKIQPAKLEDSAVYLCANSLDVAGVGRGTYTQYFGPGTRLTVL.

The sample holds many counts of this clonotype. This chain links TRBV5-1 with TRBJ1-1; no definite D call. Germline V CDR1 and CDR2: SGHRS, YFSETQ. The CDR3 spans 12 residues. V lost 5 bases to trimming and J lost 0 bases, with 5 bases between them. This CDR3 reads CASSSVNTEAFF. The CDR3 DNA reads as TGCGCCAGCAGTTCGGTGAACACTGAAGCTTTCTTT.

This clonotype was observed many times. The rearrangement joins TRBV20-1 to TRBJ2-3; 16 bases fit TRBD2. The V gene end was trimmed by 2 bases and the J gene end by 4 bases; junction bases not matched to a gene: 6. Germline CDR1 and CDR2: DFQATT and SNEGSKA (reference sequence). The CDR3 runs to 17 residues. CDR3 protein: CSARPGLAGGPPDTQYF. The CDR3 nucleotides are TGCAGTGCTAGACCGGGACTAGCGGGAGGGCCTCCAGATACGCAGTATTTT.

This clonotype was seen only once. Relative to the germline gene, one junction end is altered; a read error may explain this. The genes are TRBV6-1 and TRBJ2-1, with 8 bases identical to TRBD1. Germline-derived CDR1 and CDR2 are MNHNS and SASEGT. The CDR3 sequence is 15 residues long. CDR3 sequence (DNA): TGTGCCAGCAGTACGACAGGGGAGCGATACAATGAACAGTTCTTC. Its protein product is CASSTTGERYNEQFF.

This clonotype was recorded only once. An end of the junction differs from the germline gene, which may be a read error. The CDR3 here is CASGERRRQETLYF. As DNA, the CDR3 is TGTGCCAGCGGTGAAAGGAGGCGACAAGAGACCCTGTATTTC. The chain joins TRBV6-1 to TRBJ2-5, with TRBD2 as a possible D gene (5 bases). Germline V gives CDR1 MNHNS, CDR2 SASEGT. The CDR3 runs 14 residues.

This clonotype ranks as medium-sized. The chain links TRBV10-3 to TRBJ2-1; 12 nucleotides match TRBD2. The CDR3 is 16 amino acids. V trimming: 2 bases; J trimming: 7 bases; junction bases outside the gene matches: 6. The germline gives CDR1 ENHRY, CDR2 SYGVKD. CDR3 residues: CAISEPGLAGKNEQFF. As DNA, the CDR3 is TGTGCCATCAGTGAGCCTGGACTAGCGGGAAAGAATGAGCAGTTCTTC.

This chain uses TRBV19 with TRBJ2-3, with D perhaps TRBD2 (6 bases). Germline V gene data show CDR1 as LNHDA and CDR2 as SQIVND (reference sequence). V was shortened by 5 bases and J by 4 bases, with 19 bases between the two germline ends. The length of the CDR3 is 16 residues. The CDR3 DNA follows: TGTGCCAGTAGTTCGGCTACAGTTTCGGGAGCAGATACGCAGTATTTT. This gives the protein CASSSATVSGADTQYF.

This clonotype was counted a single time. Likely a read error: the CDR3 ends without its conserved phenylalanine or tryptophan. The genes are TRBV6-1 and TRBJ1-5; unclear D gene. The length of the CDR3 is 11 residues. CDR1 is MNHNS and CDR2 is SASEGT in the germline V gene. The ends were cut back, 11 bases at V and 7 bases at J, with 12 bases in the middle. CDR3 sequence (DNA): TGTGCCCGAAAGGGCCGCCAGCCCCAGCATATT. It is translated as CARKGRQPQHI.

This clonotype was seen just once. Its ends do not fully match the called genes, so a read error is possible. The rearrangement joins TRBV11-2 to TRBJ2-3, with D unresolved. The CDR3 consists of 13 residues. CDR1 is SGHAT and CDR2 is FQNNGV in the germline V gene. Here the CDR3 DNA reads TGTGCCAGCAACTTAGGTCGGGCAGATACGCGGTATTTT. It yields the protein CASNLGRADTRYF.

The chain recombines TRBV20-1 with TRBJ1-2; tentative D call: TRBD1 (6 bases). The CDR3 extends over 13 amino acids. V lost 0 bases and J lost 6, with 11 bases in between. In germline, CDR1 is DFQATT, CDR2 SNEGSKA (reference sequence). The CDR3 region has the DNA TGCAGTGCTAGAGAAGGGGGAGACAATGGCTACACCTTC. This translates into CSAREGGDNGYTF.

This clonotype was observed a few times. A much more abundant neighbour one base away suggests this may be a read error. The chain recombines TRBV7-8 with TRBJ2-1, with 7 bases aligning to TRBD2. The CDR3 has 15 amino acids. The V gene end was trimmed by 2 bases and the J gene end by 4 bases; junction bases not matched to a gene: 5. Germline values: CDR1 SGHVS, CDR2 FQNEAQ. The CDR3 here is CASSLRLAGYNEQFF. CDR3 nucleotide sequence: TGTGCCAGCAGCTTACGACTAGCCGGGTACAATGAGCAGTTCTTC.

A remark on this clonotype: A read error is possible here, since a much larger clone lies one base away. This chain joins TRBV28 and TRBJ2-1, with D perhaps assigned TRBD1 or TRBD2 (5 bases each). Trimming cost V 5 bases and J 5 bases, with 10 bases left between them. Germline lookup yields CDR1 MDHEN and CDR2 SYDVKM. The CDR3 is 13 residues long. The CDR3 loop is CASSRGTHNEQFF. The CDR3 DNA sequence: TGTGCCAGCAGTCGAGGGACCCACAATGAGCAGTTCTTC.

As concerns this clonotype: One end of the junction is discordant with germline, which a read error may explain. This rearrangement joins TRBV6-5 to TRBJ2-7; D uncertain. Germline CDR1 MNHEY, CDR2 SVGAGI. The CDR3 loop spans 11 amino acids. CDR3 bases: TGTGCCAGCGGTACCACTTACGAGCAGTATTTC. It encodes CASGTTYEQYF.

V is TRBV27 and J is TRBJ1-6; 9 bases are shared with TRBD1. Losses at the gene ends were 8 bases for V and 4 bases for J; bases not matched to a gene: 12. This CDR3 spans 17 amino acids. Germline-derived CDR1 and CDR2 are MNHEY and SMNVEV (reference sequence). In DNA form, the CDR3 reads TGTGCCAGCCTTGGGACAGGGAATCCATGGTATAATTCACCCCTCCACTTT. It is translated as CASLGTGNPWYNSPLHF.

Ten or more counts support this clonotype. The chain couples TRBV5-8 to TRBJ2-3; D unresolved. CDR1 is SGHTS, CDR2 YDEGEE, per germline. Trimming removed 2 bases from V and 3 bases from J, with 13 bases in between. The CDR3 is 15 amino acids. The CDR3 reads CASSFGLELTDTQYF. CDR3 in DNA: TGTGCCAGCAGCTTCGGGCTAGAGTTGACAGATACGCAGTATTTT. The full variable domain, in which reference TRBV5-8 and TRBJ2-3 provide the parts outside the CDR3, is EAGVTQSPTHLIKTRGQQATLRCSPISGHTSVYWYQQALGLGLQFLLWYDEGEERNRGNFPPRFSGRQFPNYSSELNVNALELEDSALYLCASSFGLELTDTQYFGPGTRLTVL.

CDR3 in DNA: TGCAGCGTTGAGAGCTCGGTGGACACCGGGGAGCTGTTTTTT. This sequence encodes CSVESSVDTGELFF. The chain combines TRBV29-1 with TRBJ2-2; the D is unclear. Germline V gene lookup returns CDR1 SQVTM and CDR2 ANQGSEA. The CDR3 loop spans 14 amino acids. Deletions cut 3 bases from V and 3 bases from J, with 11 bases between.

This clonotype was seen ten or more times. The rearrangement uses TRBV4-1 and TRBJ2-5, with D uncertain. The CDR3 spans 14 residues. Germline assignment: CDR1 MGHRA and CDR2 YSYEKL. Trimming shortened V by 5 bases and J by 0 bases, and 10 bases separated the two germline ends. The CDR3, as DNA: TGCGCCAGCAGCGGGGTGACTTACCAAGAGACCCAGTACTTC. This codes for CASSGVTYQETQYF.

The chain couples TRBV11-2 to TRBJ2-2; the match to TRBD2 covers 8 bases. CDR1 is SGHAT and CDR2 is FQNNGV in the germline V gene. The V and J ends lost 9 bases and 17 bases, in that order; junction bases with no gene match: 23. This CDR3 comprises 15 residues. CDR3 sequence: CARSLESGGSREFFF. The CDR3 bases are TGTGCCAGGAGTCTAGAAAGCGGGGGTTCCAGGGAGTTCTTTTTT. Using reference TRBV11-2 and TRBJ2-2 for the parts outside the CDR3, the full variable domain is EAGVAQSPRYKIIEKRQSVAFWCNPISGHATLYWYQQILGQGPKLLIQFQNNGVVDDSQLPKDRFSAERLKGVDSTLKIQPAKLEDSAVYLCARSLESGGSREFFFGEGSRLTVL.

This clonotype was picked up a small number of times. One end of the junction does not line up with germline, which may come from a read error. This sequence joins TRBV10-2 and TRBJ2-7, with unresolved D. The CDR3 extends over 14 amino acids. Germline values: CDR1 WSHSY, CDR2 SAAADI. For the CDR3, the DNA is TGCGCCAGCAGAGAGTCGATGGCGGCCTATGAGCAGTACTTC. This encodes CASRESMAAYEQYF.

For this clonotype: The junction differs from germline at one of its ends, possibly a read error. The J gene is TRBJ1-4, the V gene TRBV6-1, with D possibly being TRBD1 (6 bases). The germline gives CDR1 MNHNS, CDR2 SASEGT. The CDR3 extends over 13 amino acids. The CDR3 region is CPSNRDVNEKLFF. The CDR3 nucleotides read TGTCCCAGCAACAGGGACGTAAACGAAAAATTGTTTTTT.

Details on this clonotype: At one boundary the junction diverges from the germline segment, which might be a read error. The chain is built from TRBV10-3 and TRBJ2-2, with TRBD1 matching over 8 bases. This CDR3 is 17 amino acids long. Germline V gene sequence: CDR1 ENHRY, CDR2 SYGVKD. CDR3 sequence: CAIRFMTGDTNTGELFF. CDR3 DNA sequence: TGTGCCATCAGATTTATGACAGGGGACACGAACACCGGAGAGCTGTTTTTT.

For this clonotype: A junction end diverges from the germline sequence, so it may reflect a read error. The chain recombines TRBV29-1 with TRBJ1-1; D possibly corresponds to TRBD1 (5 bases). The CDR3 runs to 15 residues. CDR1 is SQVTM, CDR2 ANQGSEA, per germline. The CDR3 nucleotides read TGCAGCGTTTCCGGGACGGGGGACGCTTACACTGAAGCTCTCTTT. Residues: CSVSGTGDAYTEALF.

Note on this clonotype: A read error is likely, as this CDR3 ends without the conserved phenylalanine or tryptophan. The chain employs TRBV6-1 and TRBJ2-3, with 11 bases identical to TRBD2. Germline CDR1 and CDR2: MNHNS and SASEGT. The CDR3 contains 16 residues. The CDR3 DNA sequence: TGTGCAAGCAGTGAGACCTTAGCGGGGGGGCGCGATACGCAGTATATT. Protein product: CASSETLAGGRDTQYI.

A word on this clonotype: A much larger clonotype is one base distant, so this may be a read error. The chain recombines TRBV7-9 with TRBJ2-1, with D maybe TRBD1 (5 bases). Germline-derived CDR1 and CDR2 are SEHNR and FQNEAQ (reference sequence). The CDR3 has 11 amino acids. CDR3 protein: CASSANRRQSF. DNA of the CDR3: TGTGCCAGCAGCGCTAATAGGAGACAGTCCTTC.